The text below deals with one TCR beta chain. The data stem from a study of control samples from healthy donors and cancer patients. The data were produced by immunoSEQ multiplex PCR, yet TCRdb's version contains in-frame clones alone and is incomplete. The sample records tens of thousands of clones, 85% to 90% being singletons. CDR1 is GTSNPN and CDR2 is SVGIG in the germline V gene (reference sequence). V dropped 1 base and J dropped 0 bases, with 15 bases sitting between them. This CDR3 comprises 16 residues. The TCR sequence derives from a woman in her sixties in good health. The chain couples TRBV30 to TRBJ2-5, with D possibly being TRBD2 (6 bases). The material sequenced was blood. CDR3 DNA: TGTGCCTGGAGTGGGTATGGGACTCTCCACCAAGAGACCCAGTACTTC. It is translated as CAWSGYGTLHQETQYF.